This T cell receptor beta chain is drawn from a study of OX40 agonist ivuxolimab in advanced cancers. The V segment lost 9 bases and the J segment 3 bases; nucleotides outside the gene matches: 5. The CDR3 contains 13 residues. Germline CDR1 and CDR2: MNHNY and SVGAGI (reference sequence). Produced via immunoSEQ multiplex PCR; TCRdb's table is partial and in-frame only. The sample lists roughly 57,000 clones, approximately 86% occurring once. This clone was seen only once. Its antigen is unknown. Study outcomes and limitations: Among T cells, CD8+ cells averaged more expanded clones than CD4+ cells.

The sample was CD4+ or CD8+ T cells sorted from blood, taken in a trial of the OX40 agonist ivuxolimab. The chain links TRBV6-6 to TRBJ1-1; 9 nucleotides agree with TRBD1. The TCR comes from an adult with an advanced solid tumor such as melanoma, head and neck, liver or kidney cancer. The CDR3 coding sequence is TGTGCCAGTACAGGGGGCTCGGACACTGAAGCTTTCTTT. Its translation is CASTGGSDTEAFF.